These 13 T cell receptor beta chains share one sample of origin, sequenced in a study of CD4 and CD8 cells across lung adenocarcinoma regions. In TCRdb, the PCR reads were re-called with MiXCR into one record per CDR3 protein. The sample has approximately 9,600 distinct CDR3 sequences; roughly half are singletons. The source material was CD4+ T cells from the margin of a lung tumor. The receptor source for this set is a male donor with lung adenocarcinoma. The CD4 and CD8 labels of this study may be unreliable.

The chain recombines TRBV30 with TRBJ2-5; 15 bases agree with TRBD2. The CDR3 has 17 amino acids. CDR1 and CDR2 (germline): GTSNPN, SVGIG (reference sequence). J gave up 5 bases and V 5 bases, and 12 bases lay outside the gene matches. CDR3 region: CAWGTGLAGGGGETQYF. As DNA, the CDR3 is TGTGCCTGGGGAACGGGACTAGCGGGGGGCGGTGGGGAGACCCAGTACTTC.

CDR3 nucleotides: TGTGCCAGCAGTGCCTCAGCCAAGACCCAGTACTTC. Protein product: CASSASAKTQYF. The V gene is TRBV6-1, the J gene TRBJ2-4, with D unclear. The assigned J gene may be wrong: the sequence end matches TRBJ2-5 better. From germline, CDR1 is MNHNS and CDR2 SASEGT. The CDR3 loop spans 12 amino acids.

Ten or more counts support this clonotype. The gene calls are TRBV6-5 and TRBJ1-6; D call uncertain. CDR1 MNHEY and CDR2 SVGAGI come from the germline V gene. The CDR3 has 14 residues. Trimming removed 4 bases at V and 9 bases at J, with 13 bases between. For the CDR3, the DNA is TGTGCCAGCAGTTTGGGAGGTAGAGGTTCACCCCTCCACTTT. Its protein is CASSLGGRGSPLHF.

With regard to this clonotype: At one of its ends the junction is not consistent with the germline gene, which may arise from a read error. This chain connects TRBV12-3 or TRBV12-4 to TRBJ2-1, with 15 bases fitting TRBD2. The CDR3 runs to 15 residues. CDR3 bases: TGTGCCAGCAGTTTAGGGACTAGCGGGGGGGTACAAAAGTACTTC. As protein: CASSLGTSGGVQKYF.

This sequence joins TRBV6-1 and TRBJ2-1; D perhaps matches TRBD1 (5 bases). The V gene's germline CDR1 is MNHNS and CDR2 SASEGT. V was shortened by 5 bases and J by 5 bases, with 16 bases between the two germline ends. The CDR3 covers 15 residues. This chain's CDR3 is CASSTRQRPNNEQFF. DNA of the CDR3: TGTGCCAGCAGTACGAGACAGAGACCAAACAATGAGCAGTTCTTC.

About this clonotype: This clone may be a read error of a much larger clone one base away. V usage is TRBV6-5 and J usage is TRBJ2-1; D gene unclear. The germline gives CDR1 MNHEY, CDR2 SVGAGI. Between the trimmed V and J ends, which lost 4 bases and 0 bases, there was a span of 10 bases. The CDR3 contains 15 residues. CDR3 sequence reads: CASSLGPGSYNEQFF. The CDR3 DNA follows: TGTGCCAGCAGTTTGGGCCCGGGCTCCTACAATGAGCAGTTCTTC.

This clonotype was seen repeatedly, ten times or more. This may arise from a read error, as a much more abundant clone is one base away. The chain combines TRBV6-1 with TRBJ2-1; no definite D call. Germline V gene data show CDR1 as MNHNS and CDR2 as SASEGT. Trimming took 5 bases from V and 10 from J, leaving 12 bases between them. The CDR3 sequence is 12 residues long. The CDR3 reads CASSLVSYEQFF. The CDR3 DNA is TGTGCCAGCAGTCTCGTTTCCTACGAGCAGTTCTTC.

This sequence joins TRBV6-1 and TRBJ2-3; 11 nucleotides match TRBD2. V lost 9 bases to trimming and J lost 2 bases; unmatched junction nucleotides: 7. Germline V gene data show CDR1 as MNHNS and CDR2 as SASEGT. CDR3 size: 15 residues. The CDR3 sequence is CASWGTSGHTDTQYF. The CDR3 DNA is TGTGCCAGTTGGGGGACTAGCGGACACACAGATACGCAGTATTTT.

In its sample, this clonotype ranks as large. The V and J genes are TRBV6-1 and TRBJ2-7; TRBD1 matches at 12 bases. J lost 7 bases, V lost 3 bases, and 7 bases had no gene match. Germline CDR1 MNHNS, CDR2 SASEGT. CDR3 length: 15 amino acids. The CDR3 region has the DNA TGTGCCAGCAGTGAGGGGACAGGGGGCGCGTGGGAGCAGTACTTC. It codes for CASSEGTGGAWEQYF.

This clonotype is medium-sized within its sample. The CDR3: CASTSFYSGSPNNEQYF. The CDR3 nucleotides read TGTGCCAGCACAAGTTTTTATAGCGGGAGTCCGAACAATGAGCAGTACTTC. The J gene is TRBJ2-1, the V gene TRBV6-5; 9 bases match TRBD2. The DNA end lines up better with TRBJ2-7; the J call may be wrong. The CDR3 runs to 17 residues. The germline gives CDR1 MNHEY, CDR2 SVGAGI.

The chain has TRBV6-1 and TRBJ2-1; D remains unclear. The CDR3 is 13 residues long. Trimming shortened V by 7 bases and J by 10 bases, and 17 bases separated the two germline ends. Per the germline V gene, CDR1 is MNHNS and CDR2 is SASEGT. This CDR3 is CASMRQISYEQFF. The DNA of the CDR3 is TGTGCCAGCATGAGGCAGATCTCCTACGAGCAGTTCTTC.

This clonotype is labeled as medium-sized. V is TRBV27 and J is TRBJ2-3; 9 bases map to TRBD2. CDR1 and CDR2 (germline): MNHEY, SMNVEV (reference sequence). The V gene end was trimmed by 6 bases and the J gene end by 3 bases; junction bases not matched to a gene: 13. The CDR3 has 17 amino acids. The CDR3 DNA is TGTGCCAGCAGATCCGTAGGACTAGCGCGGGCGACAGATACGCAGTATTTT. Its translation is CASRSVGLARATDTQYF.

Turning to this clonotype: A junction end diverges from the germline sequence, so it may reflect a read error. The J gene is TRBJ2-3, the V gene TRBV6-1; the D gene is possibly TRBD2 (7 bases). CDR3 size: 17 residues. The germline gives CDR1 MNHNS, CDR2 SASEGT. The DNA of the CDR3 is TGTGCCAGCAGGACGGCCGGAGGGGGGGGTGGCACAGATACCCAGTATTTT. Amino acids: CASRTAGGGGGTDTQYF.